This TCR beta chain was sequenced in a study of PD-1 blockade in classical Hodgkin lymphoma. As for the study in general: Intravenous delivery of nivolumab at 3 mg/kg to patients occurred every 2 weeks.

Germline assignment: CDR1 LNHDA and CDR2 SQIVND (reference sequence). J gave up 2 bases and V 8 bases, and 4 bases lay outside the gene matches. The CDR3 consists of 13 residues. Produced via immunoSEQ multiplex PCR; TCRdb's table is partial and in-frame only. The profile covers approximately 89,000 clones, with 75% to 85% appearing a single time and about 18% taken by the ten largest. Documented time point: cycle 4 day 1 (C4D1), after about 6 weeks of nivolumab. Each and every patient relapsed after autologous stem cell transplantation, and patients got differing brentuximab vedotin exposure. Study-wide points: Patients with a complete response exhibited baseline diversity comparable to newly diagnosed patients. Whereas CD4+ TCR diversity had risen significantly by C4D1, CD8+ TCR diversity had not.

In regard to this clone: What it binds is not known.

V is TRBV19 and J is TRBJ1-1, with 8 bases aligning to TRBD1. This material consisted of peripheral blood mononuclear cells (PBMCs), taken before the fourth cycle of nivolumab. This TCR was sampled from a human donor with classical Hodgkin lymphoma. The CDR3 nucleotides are TGTGCCAGTGCTGACAGGGGCAACACTGAAGCTTTCTTT. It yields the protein CASADRGNTEAFF.